This entry lists 12 T cell receptor beta chains sequenced from one sample in a study of cytomegalovirus exposure and HLA in healthy donors. Assay used: immunoSEQ multiplex PCR; TCRdb lists only in-frame clones, some missing. This table has around 170,000 clones, more than 75% appearing once. The sequenced sample was PBMCs. Receptors originate from a man younger than 35 in good health and CMV-seronegative.

This clone was observed once. The chain links TRBV7-9 to TRBJ2-1, with TRBD1 matching over 9 bases. Germline V lookup: CDR1 SEHNR, CDR2 FQNEAQ (reference sequence). J lost 7 bases, V lost 3 bases, and 7 bases had no gene match. The CDR3 consists of 15 residues. Here the CDR3 reads CASSFRTGVPNEQFF. CDR3 nucleotides: TGTGCCAGCAGCTTCAGGACAGGGGTCCCGAATGAGCAGTTCTTC.

The V call is TRBV6-1, the J call TRBJ1-4; 8 bases agree with TRBD1. The CDR3 runs 15 residues. Germline assignment: CDR1 MNHNS and CDR2 SASEGT. J gave up 8 bases and V 1 base, and 6 bases lay outside the gene matches. CDR3 bases: TGTGCCAGCAGTGAAGAGTCAGGGGGCACCGAAAAACTGTTTTTT. It codes for CASSEESGGTEKLFF.

V usage is TRBV27 and J usage is TRBJ2-3; 12 bases fit TRBD2. The CDR3 consists of 15 residues. The germline V gene encodes CDR1 MNHEY and CDR2 SMNVEV (reference sequence). V was pared by 6 bases and J by 4 bases, with 5 bases of the junction left unmatched. CDR3 protein: CASRLLAGGADTQYF. In DNA form, the CDR3 reads TGTGCCAGCAGGCTACTAGCGGGAGGAGCAGATACGCAGTATTTT.

V usage is TRBV27 and J usage is TRBJ2-5, with D hard to call. The CDR3 has 15 amino acids. Germline V CDR1 and CDR2: MNHEY, SMNVEV (reference sequence). V was pared by 0 bases and J by 1 base, with 9 bases between. The chain's CDR3 is CASSLSWQVQETQYF. CDR3 DNA: TGTGCCAGCAGTTTATCGTGGCAGGTCCAAGAGACCCAGTACTTC.

The chain uses TRBV28 and TRBJ1-5; 9 bases are a match to TRBD1. CDR3 length: 15 residues. Trimming took 1 base from V and 5 from J; bases not matched to a gene: 3. The germline CDR1 and CDR2 sequences are MDHEN and SYDVKM. This chain's CDR3 is CASSLLQGADQPQHF. The CDR3 DNA is TGTGCCAGCAGTTTATTACAGGGGGCAGATCAGCCCCAGCATTTT.

The CDR3 DNA reads as TGTGCCAGCAGCTTAGTAGCGGGAAGTACCGGGGAGCTGTTTTTT. Translation: CASSLVAGSTGELFF. The chain joins TRBV11-3 to TRBJ2-2; 8 bases align to TRBD2. The CDR3 totals 15 residues. From germline, CDR1 is SGHNT and CDR2 YENEEA. V was clipped by 1 base and J by 5 bases; unmatched bases: 3.

The sample holds one count of this clone. This chain joins TRBV7-9 and TRBJ2-5; D perhaps matches TRBD2 (7 bases). Per germline, CDR1 SEHNR and CDR2 FQNEAQ (reference sequence). With 8 bases removed from V and 2 bases from J, the gap between germline ends came to 12 bases. CDR3 size: 13 residues. Here the CDR3 DNA reads TGTGCCAGCGAACGGGGGGCTCAAGAGACCCAGTACTTC. This translates into CASERGAQETQYF.

This chain joins TRBV4-3 and TRBJ1-4; a possible D gene is TRBD1 (5 bases). The V end lost 4 bases, the J end lost 0 bases, and 6 bases lay between the germline ends. Germline values: CDR1 LGHNA, CDR2 YSLEER. The CDR3 is 14 residues long. CDR3 coding DNA: TGCGCCAGCAGCCCGACAGCAACTAATGAAAAACTGTTTTTT. This sequence encodes CASSPTATNEKLFF.

This clone was detected only once. The genes are TRBV19 and TRBJ2-7; weak D call: TRBD1 (5 bases). V lost 5 bases and J 0 bases, leaving 11 bases between the germline ends. From germline, CDR1 is LNHDA and CDR2 SQIVND (reference sequence). CDR3 size: 14 residues. The DNA for the CDR3 is TGTGCCAGTAGTGAACGGCAGGGCTCCTACGAGCAGTACTTC. Translation: CASSERQGSYEQYF.

Only a few counts were recorded for this clone. V usage is TRBV14 and J usage is TRBJ2-7; no definite D call. Looked up from germline, CDR1 is SGHDN and CDR2 is FVKESK. The CDR3 runs 11 residues. With 3 bases removed from V and 6 bases from J, the gap between germline ends came to 6 bases. CDR3 loop: CASSHGGEQYF. CDR3 bases: TGTGCCAGCAGCCATGGCGGCGAGCAGTACTTC.

J is TRBJ2-3 and V is TRBV27; 8 bases map to TRBD1. CDR3 length: 14 residues. Unmatched junction bases numbered 3, after V lost 3 bases and J lost 4 bases. Germline loops: CDR1 MNHEY, CDR2 SMNVEV (reference sequence). The chain's CDR3 is CASSFGQGPDTQYF. The CDR3, as DNA: TGTGCCAGCAGTTTCGGACAGGGACCAGATACGCAGTATTTT.

V gene TRBV11-2 combines with J gene TRBJ1-4; D is undetermined. V was clipped by 1 base and J by 6 bases, with 12 bases between them. The CDR3 spans 15 residues. CDR1 is SGHAT, CDR2 FQNNGV, per germline. CDR3 sequence: CASSLGAREYEKLFF. The CDR3, as DNA: TGTGCCAGCAGCTTAGGGGCAAGAGAGTATGAAAAACTGTTTTTT.